Shown below are 32 T cell receptor beta chains from a single sample sequenced in a study of shared T cell receptors in the human thymus. Some clones are missing from TCRdb's copy, which holds only in-frame ones; the method was immunoSEQ multiplex PCR. Here the sample spans hundreds of thousands of clones, around 87% being singletons. These data were also filed under a second study, of human thymus T cells.

The specimen was thymocytes. These receptors were obtained from a boy under two years old with a congenital heart defect.

The sample holds one count of this clone. The rearrangement uses TRBV5-5 and TRBJ1-1, with a weak D call TRBD1 (6 bases). Looked up from germline, CDR1 is SGHKS and CDR2 is YYEKEE (reference sequence). The CDR3 runs 13 residues. The V end was cut by 4 bases, the J end by 1 base, with 8 bases between. Here the CDR3 reads CASSTQGNTEAFF. CDR3 DNA: TGTGCCAGCAGCACACAGGGGAACACTGAAGCTTTCTTT.

In this sample, this clone turned up once. The CDR3 spells CASSDLRATEAFF. For the CDR3, the DNA is TGTGCCAGCAGTGACCTCAGGGCCACTGAAGCTTTCTTT. The rearrangement joins TRBV25-1 to TRBJ1-1, with a tentative D call TRBD1 (5 bases). Trimming stripped 3 bases from V and 4 bases from J, with 9 bases between. Germline V gene sequence: CDR1 MGHDK, CDR2 SYGVNS. CDR3 length: 13 amino acids.

The V and J genes are TRBV9 and TRBJ2-7; TRBD1 might be the D (6 bases). V gave up 0 bases and J gave up 3 bases, with 13 bases separating them. There are 15 residues in the CDR3. The germline V gene encodes CDR1 SGDLS and CDR2 YYNGEE. CDR3 region: CASSVEGVPFYEQYF. CDR3 nucleotide sequence: TGTGCCAGCAGCGTAGAGGGGGTCCCCTTCTACGAGCAGTACTTC.

The chain recombines TRBV9 with TRBJ2-7, with 9 bases that match TRBD2. The germline gives CDR1 SGDLS, CDR2 YYNGEE. Trimming took 2 bases from V and 4 from J; bases not matched to a gene: 10. CDR3 length: 16 amino acids. Here the CDR3 DNA reads TGTGCCAGCAGCGTGACTAGCGGACGAGATGGGTACGAGCAGTACTTC. This encodes CASSVTSGRDGYEQYF.

This rearrangement joins TRBV11-2 to TRBJ2-4; unclear D gene. Germline lookup yields CDR1 SGHAT and CDR2 FQNNGV. Trimming removed 2 bases from V and 0 bases from J, with 2 bases in between. This CDR3 has 13 residues. The CDR3 DNA is TGTGCCAGCAGCTTACAAGCCAAAAACATTCAGTACTTC. Amino acid sequence: CASSLQAKNIQYF.

This rearrangement joins TRBV4-3 to TRBJ2-5, with a tentative D call TRBD2 (5 bases). Trimming removed 0 bases from V and 5 bases from J, with 16 bases in between. CDR1 LGHNA and CDR2 YSLEER come from the germline V gene. This CDR3 contains 16 residues. This CDR3 reads CASSQDRGLLRETQYF. The CDR3 DNA is TGCGCCAGCAGCCAAGATCGGGGTCTTCTGCGGGAGACCCAGTACTTC.

The CDR3 nucleotides read TGTGCCTGGTCAAGGCGCTCCCAGGGTTTGTATGAAAAACTGTTTTTT. Protein: CAWSRRSQGLYEKLFF. The chain uses TRBV30 and TRBJ1-4, with D possibly being TRBD1 (5 bases). V was pared by 5 bases and J by 6 bases, with 22 bases between. The CDR3 runs to 16 residues. Germline CDR1 GTSNPN, CDR2 SVGIG (reference sequence).

V gene TRBV27 combines with J gene TRBJ2-5, with TRBD1 matching 7 bases. The CDR3 consists of 14 residues. Looked up from germline, CDR1 is MNHEY and CDR2 is SMNVEV (reference sequence). J was trimmed by 9 bases and V by 6 bases; bases with no gene match: 13. The CDR3, as DNA: TGTGCCAGCAGGAACTACAGGGGCGAAGGGGCCCAGTACTTC. Amino acid sequence: CASRNYRGEGAQYF.

The V gene is TRBV11-2, the J gene TRBJ2-1; D call uncertain. CDR1 and CDR2 (germline): SGHAT, FQNNGV. V was shortened by 6 bases and J by 4 bases, with 19 bases between the two germline ends. This CDR3 has 16 residues. The CDR3 loop reads CASSSNALGWYNEQFF. CDR3 bases: TGTGCCAGCAGTTCAAACGCGCTTGGTTGGTACAATGAGCAGTTCTTC. Drawing the rest from reference TRBV11-2 and TRBJ2-1, the complete variable domain is EAGVAQSPRYKIIEKRQSVAFWCNPISGHATLYWYQQILGQGPKLLIQFQNNGVVDDSQLPKDRFSAERLKGVDSTLKIQPAKLEDSAVYLCASSSNALGWYNEQFFGPGTRLTVL.

The genes are TRBV4-2 and TRBJ2-7; no clear D. Trimming removed 0 bases at V and 4 bases at J, with 10 bases between. CDR3 length: 14 amino acids. Germline V gives CDR1 LGHNA, CDR2 YNFKEQ. The CDR3 nucleotides are TGTGCCAGCAGCCAAGATTCTGGGCAGTACGAGCAGTACTTC. Translated, it gives CASSQDSGQYEQYF.

The rearrangement joins TRBV5-6 to TRBJ1-1; 7 nucleotides line up with TRBD1. The V and J ends lost 4 bases and 0 bases, in that order; junction bases with no gene match: 9. The V gene's germline CDR1 is SGHDT and CDR2 YYEEEE. There are 16 residues in the CDR3. Written as DNA, the CDR3 is TGTGCCAGCAGCCCGAACAGACAGGGCCTGAACACTGAAGCTTTCTTT. Amino acids: CASSPNRQGLNTEAFF.

The CDR3 reads CASSQTPLGTDDTEAFF. CDR3 in DNA: TGCGCCAGCAGCCAAACCCCCCTTGGGACAGACGACACTGAAGCTTTCTTT. The chain couples TRBV4-3 to TRBJ1-1; 7 bases match TRBD1. The CDR3 covers 17 residues. Losses at the gene ends were 2 bases for V and 3 bases for J; bases not matched to a gene: 12. Germline loops: CDR1 LGHNA, CDR2 YSLEER.

V and J are TRBV5-6 and TRBJ2-1; 13 bases map to TRBD2. The CDR3 length is 17 residues. The J segment lost 7 bases and the V segment lost 0 bases, leaving 7 bases of the junction unmatched. The germline V gene has CDR1 SGHDT and CDR2 YYEEEE. The CDR3, as DNA: TGTGCCAGCAGCTTGGCCCCGGGGACTAGCGGGACGAATGAGCAGTTCTTC. Its protein is CASSLAPGTSGTNEQFF.

The chain links TRBV18 to TRBJ2-7; 8 nucleotides line up with TRBD2. After removal of 5 bases from V and 6 bases from J, the junction contained 9 bases not matched to a gene. CDR3 size: 14 residues. Germline CDR1 and CDR2: KGHSH and LQKENI. The CDR3 DNA is TGTGCCAGCTCATTCCGGACGGGGGGGTTCGAGCAGTACTTC. Amino acids: CASSFRTGGFEQYF. Supplemented by reference TRBV18 and TRBJ2-7, the full variable domain reads NAGVMQNPRHLVRRRGQEARLRCSPMKGHSHVYWYRQLPEEGLKFMVYLQKENIIDESGMPKERFSAEFPKEGPSILRIQQVVRGDSAAYFCASSFRTGGFEQYFGPGTRLTVT.

This chain links TRBV7-9 with TRBJ1-1, with D perhaps matching TRBD1 (5 bases). The CDR3 is 17 residues long. V shed 5 bases and J shed 3 bases, with 22 bases lying between them. Germline CDR1 reads SEHNR; CDR2 reads FQNEAQ (reference sequence). CDR3 sequence reads: CASSDWPGRYVDTEAFF. For the CDR3, the DNA is TGTGCCAGCAGCGACTGGCCAGGGAGGTATGTAGACACTGAAGCTTTCTTT.

The rearrangement joins TRBV27 to TRBJ2-5, with D uncertain. V lost 1 base and J 4 bases, leaving 7 bases between the germline ends. The CDR3 runs 13 residues. CDR1 and CDR2 (germline): MNHEY, SMNVEV (reference sequence). The CDR3 DNA reads TGTGCCAGCAGTTTATTAAACGGAGAGACCCAGTACTTC. This gives the protein CASSLLNGETQYF.

The chain links TRBV28 to TRBJ2-1; tentative D call: TRBD1 (5 bases). V was clipped by 6 bases and J by 4 bases, with 22 bases between them. Germline assignment: CDR1 MDHEN and CDR2 SYDVKM. The CDR3 has 17 residues. The CDR3 DNA follows: TGTGCCAGCAGCCCAAGACGCCACAGGTCACCATACAATGAGCAGTTCTTC. Amino acid sequence: CASSPRRHRSPYNEQFF.

The chain joins TRBV9 to TRBJ2-5; 10 bases fit TRBD1. Matching the DNA end better, TRBJ2-7 makes the J call doubtful. The CDR3 length is 16 residues. Germline V gene sequence: CDR1 SGDLS, CDR2 YYNGEE. CDR3 bases: TGTGCCAGCAGCCCCCTGGCCGGGACAGGGGTCTACGAGCAGTACTTC. Translated, it gives CASSPLAGTGVYEQYF.

The V call is TRBV27, the J call TRBJ2-2; TRBD1 aligns across 10 bases. Germline CDR1 and CDR2: MNHEY and SMNVEV (reference sequence). The junction had 8 bases not matched to a gene; V was cut back by 5 bases and J by 8 bases. This CDR3 region has 15 residues. This CDR3 reads CASSLRQGARGELFF. In nucleotides, the CDR3 is TGTGCCAGCAGTCTCCGACAGGGGGCGAGAGGGGAGCTGTTTTTT.

The J gene is TRBJ2-7, the V gene TRBV10-1, with D possibly being TRBD1 (6 bases). The CDR3 runs 14 residues. Germline V CDR1 and CDR2: WNHNN, SYGVQD (reference sequence). The V and J ends lost 5 bases and 6 bases respectively, with 17 bases between them. The CDR3 region has the DNA TGCGCCAGCAGTTCACAGGGTAGTACGTCCGAGCAGTACTTC. As protein: CASSSQGSTSEQYF.

This chain joins TRBV27 and TRBJ2-7; maybe TRBD1 (6 bases). The CDR3 spans 13 residues. Deletions cut 6 bases from V and 3 bases from J, with 12 bases between. Germline CDR1 and CDR2: MNHEY and SMNVEV (reference sequence). The CDR3 spells CASSSGDLYEQYF. DNA for the CDR3: TGTGCCAGCAGCTCAGGGGATCTCTACGAGCAGTACTTC.

The rearrangement uses TRBV6-5 and TRBJ1-6; D gene ambiguous. The germline V and J ends were trimmed by 0 bases and 9 bases, with 15 bases remaining between them. CDR1 and CDR2 (germline): MNHEY, SVGAGI. The CDR3 consists of 16 residues. CDR3 in amino acids: CASSYSIGLEVSPLHF. In nucleotides, the CDR3 is TGTGCCAGCAGTTACTCGATTGGCCTAGAGGTTTCACCCCTCCACTTT.

The chain links TRBV9 to TRBJ1-2; TRBD1 aligns across 7 bases. Trimming took 4 bases from V and 1 from J; bases not matched to a gene: 7. Germline V gene lookup returns CDR1 SGDLS and CDR2 YYNGEE. This CDR3 spans 15 amino acids. CDR3 coding DNA: TGTGCCAGCAGCTCCAGACAGGGCCTTAACTATGGCTACACCTTC. Encoded protein: CASSSRQGLNYGYTF.

This clone was seen a single time. This rearrangement joins TRBV28 to TRBJ1-4, with D possibly matching TRBD1 (6 bases). The germline V gene encodes CDR1 MDHEN and CDR2 SYDVKM. The length of the CDR3 is 16 residues. V was trimmed by 6 bases and J by 6 bases, leaving 20 bases between them. The DNA for the CDR3 is TGTGCCAGCAGGCCAGGACAGAACCAAGGACATGAAAAACTGTTTTTT. Amino acid sequence: CASRPGQNQGHEKLFF.

This sequence joins TRBV7-9 and TRBJ1-2; 7 bases line up with TRBD1. This CDR3 is built from 13 residues. Germline CDR1 SEHNR, CDR2 FQNEAQ (reference sequence). The trim removed 3 bases at V and 8 bases at J, leaving 6 bases unmatched. The CDR3 region has the DNA TGTGCCAGCAGCTTTGGGGACAGCCCAGGCTACACCTTC. Translating gives CASSFGDSPGYTF. The full variable domain, completed using reference TRBV7-9 and TRBJ1-2, is DTGVSQNPRHKITKRGQNVTFRCDPISEHNRLYWYRQTLGQGPEFLTYFQNEAQLEKSRLLSDRFSAERPKGSFSTLEIQRTEQGDSAMYLCASSFGDSPGYTFGSGTRLTVV.

The CDR3 reads CASSELRTGPISTNEKLFF. Here the CDR3 DNA reads TGTGCCAGCAGTGAGTTGAGGACAGGCCCTATATCAACTAATGAAAAACTGTTTTTT. The V and J genes are TRBV2 and TRBJ1-4; 7 bases agree with TRBD1. This CDR3 comprises 19 residues. Per the germline V gene, CDR1 is SNHLY and CDR2 is FYNNEI. After removal of 3 bases from V and 0 bases from J, the junction contained 13 bases not matched to a gene.

This chain connects TRBV27 to TRBJ2-7; 8 bases line up with TRBD1. This CDR3 has 16 residues. Trimming removed 4 bases from V and 3 bases from J; junction bases left unmatched: 11. CDR1 and CDR2 (germline): MNHEY, SMNVEV (reference sequence). The CDR3 nucleotides read TGTGCCAGCAGTTGCGGATCCCGGGACAGGTTCTACGAGCAGTACTTC. It is translated as CASSCGSRDRFYEQYF.

The V gene is TRBV11-2, the J gene TRBJ1-2; 12 bases align to TRBD1. The CDR3 totals 17 residues. V was pared by 4 bases and J by 4 bases, with 10 bases of the junction left unmatched. Germline V gene lookup returns CDR1 SGHAT and CDR2 FQNNGV. The CDR3 DNA reads as TGTGCCAGCAGCTCCGTTGGGACAGGGGGCAGAGGCTATGGCTACACCTTC. Translated, it gives CASSSVGTGGRGYGYTF. Together with reference TRBV11-2 and TRBJ1-2, the CDR3 gives the full variable domain: EAGVAQSPRYKIIEKRQSVAFWCNPISGHATLYWYQQILGQGPKLLIQFQNNGVVDDSQLPKDRFSAERLKGVDSTLKIQPAKLEDSAVYLCASSSVGTGGRGYGYTFGSGTRLTVV.

This chain uses TRBV28 with TRBJ1-2, with 11 bases fitting TRBD1. The CDR3 runs 16 residues. The ends lost 6 bases at V and 2 bases at J; junction bases unmatched: 8. Germline CDR1 reads MDHEN; CDR2 reads SYDVKM. The CDR3 loop reads CASSPGTGGGNYGYTF. CDR3 nucleotides: TGTGCCAGCAGCCCTGGGACAGGGGGTGGGAACTATGGCTACACCTTC.

Concerning this clone itself: The same CDR3 arises from other DNA sequences in this sample as well. The rearrangement uses TRBV27 and TRBJ2-7; possibly TRBD1 for D (5 bases). CDR1 and CDR2 (germline): MNHEY, SMNVEV (reference sequence). Trimming cost V 2 bases and J 1 base, with 6 bases left between them. CDR3 size: 13 residues. The CDR3 spells CASSLAGSYEQYF. CDR3 DNA: TGTGCCAGCAGTTTAGCAGGGTCCTACGAGCAGTACTTC.

The table lists this clone with a count of one. The CDR3: CASSLRLGANQPQHF. DNA for the CDR3: TGTGCCAGCAGCTTGAGGCTAGGAGCCAATCAGCCCCAGCATTTT. The rearrangement links TRBV5-5 to TRBJ1-5; D is unresolved. The length of the CDR3 is 15 residues. V was pared by 1 base and J by 3 bases, with 11 bases between. The germline V gene encodes CDR1 SGHKS and CDR2 YYEKEE (reference sequence).

This chain links TRBV2 with TRBJ2-2; 9 nucleotides match TRBD2. The CDR3 sequence is 20 residues long. J gave up 1 base and V 1 base, and 13 bases lay outside the gene matches. Germline V gives CDR1 SNHLY, CDR2 FYNNEI. The CDR3 DNA reads TGTGCCAGCAGTGAAGTTTTTAGCGGGGGCCCCTTAAAGAACACCGGGGAGCTGTTTTTT. Protein sequence: CASSEVFSGGPLKNTGELFF.